Listed below are T cell receptor beta chains from one sample, sequenced in a study of Ad26.COV2.S vaccination and SARS-CoV-2 variants. Measured with immunoSEQ multiplex PCR; TCRdb has only the in-frame clones, and not every one. The table records approximately 350,000 clones, roughly 85% of them present only once. Sequencing used peripheral blood, obtained in a trial of Ad26.COV2.S vaccine versus placebo. The receptors shown here come from a person aged 18-65 years who received the Ad26.COV2.S COVID-19 vaccine or a placebo. Both conserved end residues are part of each CDR3. A D gene is named only where the DNA matches it firmly. Rows give clone size only sometimes, using once, few, many, or a class for an expanded clone.

J: TRBJ2-1
V: TRBV5-5
size: -
D: -
DNA: TGTGCCAGCAGCTTGGTGGATGAGCAGTTCTTC
CDR3: CASSLVDEQFF

J: TRBJ1-2
V: TRBV19
size: once
D: TRBD1
DNA: TGTGCCAGTACCGGGACAGGGAGGGGTTATGGCTACACCTTC
CDR3: CASTGTGRGYGYTF

J: TRBJ2-3
V: TRBV7-2
size: -
D: -
DNA: TGTGCCAGCAGCTTAAGGTCGGGGGTAGGGGCCACAGATACGCAGTATTTT
CDR3: CASSLRSGVGATDTQYF

J: TRBJ2-5
V: TRBV3-1/TRBV3-2
size: -
D: -
DNA: TGTGCCAGCAGCCAATTGGCCGGGGAGACCCAGTACTTC
CDR3: CASSQLAGETQYF

J: TRBJ2-7
V: TRBV5-1
size: -
D: TRBD2
DNA: TGCGCCAGCAGCCGGACTAGCGGGCCGTCCTACGAGCAGTACTTC
CDR3: CASSRTSGPSYEQYF

J: TRBJ1-2
V: TRBV19
size: -
D: -
DNA: TGTGCCAGTAGTATAGGGAACGTACTAGCCTATGGCTACACCTTC
CDR3: CASSIGNVLAYGYTF

J: TRBJ1-4
V: TRBV3-1/TRBV3-2
size: -
D: TRBD1
DNA: TGTGCCAGCAGCCAAGGGACGAGACAGGGGAGGGAAAAACTGTTTTTT
CDR3: CASSQGTRQGREKLFF

J: TRBJ2-6
V: TRBV3-1/TRBV3-2
size: -
D: -
DNA: TGTGCCAGCAGCCTGACTGGGGCCAACGTCCTGACTTTC
CDR3: CASSLTGANVLTF

J: TRBJ2-1
V: TRBV6-2/TRBV6-3
size: -
D: -
DNA: TGTGCCAGCAGTTATCTCGCGGGGGCATACAATGAGCAGTTCTTC
CDR3: CASSYLAGAYNEQFF

J: TRBJ1-1
V: TRBV29-1
size: -
D: TRBD1
DNA: TGCAGCGTTGATACAGGGGGAATGGGCACTGAAGCTTTCTTT
CDR3: CSVDTGGMGTEAFF

J: TRBJ2-2
V: TRBV24-1
size: -
D: -
DNA: TGTGCCACCAGTGACCTGACGCCGGGGGACACCGGGGAGCTGTTTTTT
CDR3: CATSDLTPGDTGELFF

J: TRBJ2-1
V: TRBV11-2
size: few
D: -
DNA: TGTGCCAGCAGTCTCCGCGGATCCTACAATGAGCAGTTCTTC
CDR3: CASSLRGSYNEQFF

J: TRBJ1-5
V: TRBV9
size: once
D: TRBD1
DNA: TGTGCCAGCAGCCCCGGGACAGGGGATGGGCAGCCCCAGCATTTT
CDR3: CASSPGTGDGQPQHF

J: TRBJ1-5
V: TRBV21-1
size: -
D: -
DNA: TGTGCCAGCAGCAAAGACTCGCACACGCCCCAGCATTTT
CDR3: CASSKDSHTPQHF

J: TRBJ1-2
V: TRBV30
size: -
D: -
DNA: TGTGCCTGGAATATTTTTCGGTCGGATTTTAACTATGGCTACACCTTC
CDR3: CAWNIFRSDFNYGYTF

J: TRBJ2-7
V: TRBV4-2
size: -
D: TRBD1
DNA: TGTGCCAGCAGCCAAGCGCAGGGGGCCTCCTACGAGCAGTACTTC
CDR3: CASSQAQGASYEQYF

J: TRBJ2-1
V: TRBV20-1
size: -
D: -
DNA: TGCAGCGCTCTGGGGTATGAGCAGTTCTTC
CDR3: CSALGYEQFF

J: TRBJ1-4
V: TRBV18
size: -
D: TRBD1
DNA: TGTGCCAGCTCACCACAGACAGGGACTAATGAAAAACTGTTTTTT
CDR3: CASSPQTGTNEKLFF

J: TRBJ2-5
V: TRBV6-6
size: -
D: -
DNA: TGTGCCAGCAGTCGAAAGGGCGGAGTGTACCAAGAGACCCAGTACTTC
CDR3: CASSRKGGVYQETQYF

J: TRBJ2-7
V: TRBV6-6
size: -
D: -
DNA: TGTGCCAGCAGCAACACTAACGCCTACGAGCAGTACTTC
CDR3: CASSNTNAYEQYF

J: TRBJ1-1
V: TRBV30
size: -
D: -
DNA: TGTGCCTCGGTCACGGCGGGGGCCAGAAGCGAAGCTTTCTTT
CDR3: CASVTAGARSEAFF

J: TRBJ1-6
V: TRBV6-5
size: few
D: TRBD1
DNA: TGTGCCAGCAGTTATGAGGGGGCCGGAGGTTCACCCCTCCACTTT
CDR3: CASSYEGAGGSPLHF

J: TRBJ1-2
V: TRBV12-3/TRBV12-4
size: few
D: TRBD1
DNA: TGTGCCAGCAGCCGGGACAGGGGTGGCTACACCTTC
CDR3: CASSRDRGGYTF

J: TRBJ2-3
V: TRBV9
size: -
D: -
DNA: TGTGCCAGCAGCGGGGCCTGGAGGGATGGGCAGTATTTT
CDR3: CASSGAWRDGQYF

J: TRBJ1-1
V: TRBV5-4
size: -
D: TRBD1
DNA: TGTGCCAGCAGCACATTGACAGGGACCCACGCTGAAGCTTTCTTT
CDR3: CASSTLTGTHAEAFF

J: TRBJ1-1
V: TRBV6-5
size: -
D: TRBD1
DNA: TGTGCCAGCAGCCATATCGACAGGGGAGAAGCTTTCTTT
CDR3: CASSHIDRGEAFF

J: TRBJ2-3
V: TRBV2
size: -
D: TRBD2
DNA: TGTGCCAGCAGCGAGTCTCCTAGCGGGAGTCCAGATACGCAGTATTTT
CDR3: CASSESPSGSPDTQYF

J: TRBJ1-4
V: TRBV7-9
size: -
D: -
DNA: TGTGCCAGCAGCTTAGGAGCAGGGTTGGAGAAACTGTTTTTT
CDR3: CASSLGAGLEKLFF

J: TRBJ1-2
V: TRBV27
size: -
D: -
DNA: TGTGCCAGCAGTTCCCCCCCGATAGGGAACTATGGCTACACCTTC
CDR3: CASSSPPIGNYGYTF

J: TRBJ2-2
V: TRBV2
size: -
D: TRBD1
DNA: TGTGCCAGCAGTACTTCCGGGACAGCGAACACCGGGGAGCTGTTTTTT
CDR3: CASSTSGTANTGELFF

J: TRBJ1-1
V: TRBV24-1
size: once
D: -
DNA: TGTGCCACCAGTGATCTCAATAGAGCTTTCTTT
CDR3: CATSDLNRAFF

J: TRBJ2-5
V: TRBV6-5
size: -
D: -
DNA: TGTGCCAGCAGTTACTTGGGAGAAGAGACCCAGTACTTC
CDR3: CASSYLGEETQYF

J: TRBJ1-3
V: TRBV6-5
size: -
D: -
DNA: TGTGCCAGCAGTCCGGATCTCAGGGATAGAAACACCATATATTTT
CDR3: CASSPDLRDRNTIYF

J: TRBJ2-7
V: TRBV6-5
size: -
D: TRBD2
DNA: TGTGCCAGCAGTAAAAGCGGGGGGGCCTACGAGCAGTACTTC
CDR3: CASSKSGGAYEQYF

J: TRBJ1-6
V: TRBV18
size: few
D: TRBD1
DNA: TGTGCCAGCTCACACGGGACAGGGGGCTCACCCCTCCACTTT
CDR3: CASSHGTGGSPLHF

J: TRBJ1-5
V: TRBV11-2
size: once
D: -
DNA: TGTGCCAGCAGCTTAAGTCAGGATCAGCCCCAGCATTTT
CDR3: CASSLSQDQPQHF

J: TRBJ2-1
V: TRBV18
size: -
D: TRBD2
DNA: TGTGCCAGCTCACCACTAAGCGGGAGCCTCTACAATGAGCAGTTCTTC
CDR3: CASSPLSGSLYNEQFF

J: TRBJ1-2
V: TRBV14
size: once
D: -
DNA: TGTGCCAGCAGCCGCCTCACCTCTAGGCGCTTTGATGGCTACACCTTC
CDR3: CASSRLTSRRFDGYTF

J: TRBJ1-1
V: TRBV30
size: -
D: -
DNA: TGTGCCTGGAGTCCCATGAACACTGAAGCTTTCTTT
CDR3: CAWSPMNTEAFF